One sample yielded the 15 T cell receptor beta chains listed below, sequenced in a study of spatial heterogeneity in lung cancer. Time point meaning: blood at routine non-recurrence follow-up after resection. From tumor, nontumor lung or frozen PBMC, whole RNA was taken unsorted for sequencing. MiXCR was run by TCRdb on the 5' RACE reads, yielding one entry per CDR3 protein. Here the sample spans roughly 120,000 distinct CDR3 sequences, roughly an eighth being singletons. The specimen was PBMCs, collected at follow-up. The receptors were sampled from a male donor with early-stage non-small cell lung cancer.

This clonotype was seen only a few times. The V call is TRBV10-3, the J call TRBJ2-2; TRBD1 matches 10 bases. The V gene end was trimmed by 8 bases and the J gene end by 1 base; junction bases not matched to a gene: 4. Germline-derived CDR1 and CDR2 are ENHRY and SYGVKD. The CDR3 extends over 15 amino acids. CDR3 nucleotides: TGTGCCATCCGGGGACAGGGGAGGAACACCGGGGAGCTGTTTTTT. As protein: CAIRGQGRNTGELFF.

V is TRBV29-1 and J is TRBJ1-1, with D possibly matching TRBD1 (5 bases). V shed 5 bases and J shed 0 bases, with 10 bases lying between them. This CDR3 contains 13 residues. Germline V gene sequence: CDR1 SQVTM, CDR2 ANQGSEA. The CDR3 loop is CSVCPGMNTEAFF. The DNA for the CDR3 is TGCAGCGTTTGTCCAGGGATGAACACTGAAGCTTTCTTT.

This clonotype was counted between two and nine times. For the CDR3, the DNA is TGTGCCAGTACTGCGGGACTAGCAAATGAGCAGTTCTTC. Translating it yields CASTAGLANEQFF. This chain joins TRBV19 and TRBJ2-1; 9 nucleotides align to TRBD2. This CDR3 region has 13 residues. With 7 bases clipped from V and 7 bases from J, the junction kept 5 bases outside the gene matches. From germline, CDR1 is LNHDA and CDR2 SQIVND (reference sequence).

This sequence joins TRBV2 and TRBJ1-6, with D unresolved. This CDR3 is built from 14 residues. The germline CDR1 and CDR2 sequences are SNHLY and FYNNEI. With 8 bases removed from V and 8 bases from J, the gap between germline ends came to 16 bases. CDR3 DNA: TGTGCCAGCTCCTTCCCGGGGTTTGATTCACCCCTCCACTTT. This encodes CASSFPGFDSPLHF.

The rearrangement uses TRBV7-8 and TRBJ1-5, with D tentatively TRBD1 (5 bases). This CDR3 contains 15 residues. The germline V and J ends were trimmed by 4 bases and 2 bases, with 12 bases remaining between them. The germline gives CDR1 SGHVS, CDR2 FQNEAQ. Here the CDR3 reads CASSSGLTGNQPQHF. The CDR3 bases are TGTGCCAGCAGCTCGGGGCTAACTGGCAATCAGCCCCAGCATTTT.

This chain links TRBV5-1 with TRBJ2-7; TRBD2 matches 11 bases. J gave up 0 bases and V 3 bases, and 5 bases lay outside the gene matches. The length of the CDR3 is 16 residues. The germline gives CDR1 SGHRS, CDR2 YFSETQ. The chain's CDR3 is CASSSLTSGASYEQYF. The CDR3 region has the DNA TGCGCCAGCAGCTCCCTGACTAGCGGGGCCTCCTACGAGCAGTACTTC.

In its sample, this clonotype was seen many times. The chain employs TRBV20-1 and TRBJ1-5, with 10 nucleotides matching TRBD1. Losses at the gene ends were 6 bases for V and 3 bases for J; bases not matched to a gene: 11. CDR3 length equals 16 residues. Germline CDR1 reads DFQATT; CDR2 reads SNEGSKA (reference sequence). The CDR3 region has the DNA TGCAGTGCCGGGACAGGGGTTCGGGATTCCAATCAGCCCCAGCATTTT. It specifies CSAGTGVRDSNQPQHF.

This clonotype was counted many times. The chain has TRBV21-1 and TRBJ1-1; TRBD1 was called by the table and not checked on the DNA. TRBV21-1 is labeled a pseudogene. There are 14 residues in the CDR3. CDR3 sequence (DNA): TGTGCCAGCAGCAACAGCGAGGGGGACACTGAAGCTTTCTTT. It translates to CASSNSEGDTEAFF.

This clonotype was recorded many times. This chain links TRBV5-1 with TRBJ2-7, with D perhaps TRBD1 (5 bases). The CDR3 length is 14 residues. V was cut by 2 bases and J by 4 bases, with 13 bases left in between. Germline CDR1 SGHRS, CDR2 YFSETQ. CDR3 sequence (DNA): TGCGCCAGCAGCTTCGACAGAGATAAATACGAGCAGTACTTC. Translation: CASSFDRDKYEQYF. The entire variable domain, with the rest obtained from reference TRBV5-1 and TRBJ2-7, is as follows: KAGVTQTPRYLIKTRGQQVTLSCSPISGHRSVSWYQQTPGQGLQFLFEYFSETQRNKGNFPGRFSGRQFSNSRSEMNVSTLELGDSALYLCASSFDRDKYEQYFGPGTRLTVT.

This clonotype was found many times. This sequence joins TRBV7-9 and TRBJ2-7; 13 bases are shared with TRBD2. This CDR3 has 15 residues. The trim removed 3 bases at V and 2 bases at J, leaving 1 base unmatched. Germline CDR1 SEHNR, CDR2 FQNEAQ (reference sequence). CDR3 loop: CASSLGLAGPYEQYF. DNA of the CDR3: TGTGCCAGCAGCTTGGGACTAGCGGGGCCCTACGAGCAGTACTTC.

This clonotype has at least ten counts. This chain connects TRBV28 to TRBJ1-2; weak D call: TRBD1 (5 bases). CDR1 and CDR2 (germline): MDHEN, SYDVKM. Trimming took 8 bases from V and 8 from J, leaving 21 bases between them. The CDR3 contains 14 residues. DNA for the CDR3: TGTGCCAGCCTCTTGTCGGGAGGGGCGTGGGGCTACACCTTC. Translating gives CASLLSGGAWGYTF.

V usage is TRBV5-1 and J usage is TRBJ2-7, with a weak D call TRBD1 (5 bases). CDR1 is SGHRS and CDR2 is YFSETQ in the germline V gene. This CDR3 has 15 amino acids. Trimming cost V 4 bases and J 0 bases, with 14 bases left between them. DNA of the CDR3: TGCGCCAGCAGCATTGGGTCAGGGCTCTCCTACGAGCAGTACTTC. Amino acids: CASSIGSGLSYEQYF.

The chain is built from TRBV20-1 and TRBJ1-1; 7 bases fit TRBD1. After removal of 4 bases from V and 7 bases from J, the junction contained 6 bases not matched to a gene. Germline lookup yields CDR1 DFQATT and CDR2 SNEGSKA (reference sequence). The length of the CDR3 is 12 residues. This chain's CDR3 is CSATTGEVEAFF. The CDR3 DNA reads as TGCAGTGCTACCACAGGGGAGGTTGAAGCTTTCTTT.

Many counts were recorded for this clonotype. V gene TRBV20-1 combines with J gene TRBJ2-5; 8 bases map to TRBD2. The junction had 10 bases not matched to a gene; V was cut back by 0 bases and J by 4 bases. The CDR3 consists of 16 residues. Germline V gives CDR1 DFQATT, CDR2 SNEGSKA (reference sequence). Written as DNA, the CDR3 is TGCAGTGCTAGAGATAGCTTAGCGGGGTTTGCAGAGACCCAGTACTTC. It specifies CSARDSLAGFAETQYF.

This clonotype turned up a few times. V is TRBV11-3 and J is TRBJ1-6, with D unclear. CDR1 SGHNT and CDR2 YENEEA come from the germline V gene. The CDR3 is 16 amino acids. Trimming took off 0 bases at V and 8 bases at J, with 14 bases between the two ends. The CDR3 here is CASSLDLVFLDSPLHF. CDR3 bases: TGTGCCAGCAGCTTAGATCTGGTGTTTCTGGATTCACCCCTCCACTTT.